The present T cell receptor (beta chain) was sequenced within a study of vaccination effects on CD4 cells after COVID-19. Germline V CDR1 and CDR2: SEHNR, FQNEAQ (reference sequence). The J segment lost 7 bases and the V segment lost 5 bases, leaving 12 bases of the junction unmatched. The CDR3 runs 16 residues. Sequencing was performed with immunoSEQ multiplex PCR; in TCRdb, only in-frame clones are kept and a portion is missing. The table includes about 24,000 clones, about 76% detected once. Concerning this clone: What it binds is not known.

Sequencing followed a ViraFEST assay step that expanded antigen-specific CD4+ T cells with viral peptide pools. Subsequent to 10 days of culture, CD4+ T cells were isolated. None of the vaccinated had previously contracted SARS-CoV-2, and their nucleocapsid antibodies tested negative. For each well, over 1.5 million PBMC were cultured with 10 IU/ml IL-2 and around 9.1 ug/ml peptides. IL-2 medium supplanted half the medium on days 3 and 7. Here the sequenced sample was CD4+ T cells from PBMCs cultured with SARS-CoV-2 spike peptides, taken before COVID-19 vaccination. The chain links TRBV7-9 to TRBJ1-4; 8 nucleotides match TRBD1. The sequence was obtained from a human donor who received a COVID-19 vaccine. CDR3 nucleotide sequence: TGTGCCAGCAGCCCTTCAGGACAGGGCGGTTTTGAAAAACTGTTTTTT. Translated: CASSPSGQGGFEKLFF.